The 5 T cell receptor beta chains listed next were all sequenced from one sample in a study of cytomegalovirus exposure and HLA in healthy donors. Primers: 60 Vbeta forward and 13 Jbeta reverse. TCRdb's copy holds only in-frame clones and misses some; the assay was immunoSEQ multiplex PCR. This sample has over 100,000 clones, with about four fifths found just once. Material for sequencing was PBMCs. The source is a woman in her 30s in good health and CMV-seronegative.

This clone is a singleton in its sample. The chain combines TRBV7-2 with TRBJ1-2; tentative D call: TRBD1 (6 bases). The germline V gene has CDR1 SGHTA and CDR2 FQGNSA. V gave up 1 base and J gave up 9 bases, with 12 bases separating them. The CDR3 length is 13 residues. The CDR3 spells CASSLDRVFSYTF. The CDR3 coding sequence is TGTGCCAGCAGCTTAGACAGGGTGTTTAGCTACACCTTC.

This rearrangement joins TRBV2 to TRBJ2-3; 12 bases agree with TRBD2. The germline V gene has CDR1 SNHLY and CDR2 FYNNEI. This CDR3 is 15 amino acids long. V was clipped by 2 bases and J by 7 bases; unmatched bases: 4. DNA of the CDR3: TGTGCCAGCAGTGAACTAGCGGGAGGGCCATATACGCAGTATTTT. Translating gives CASSELAGGPYTQYF.

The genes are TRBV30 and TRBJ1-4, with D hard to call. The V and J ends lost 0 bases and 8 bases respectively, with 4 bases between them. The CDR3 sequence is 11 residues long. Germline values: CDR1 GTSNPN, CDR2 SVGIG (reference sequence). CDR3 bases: TGTGCCTGGAGTGTAACAGAAAAACTGTTTTTT. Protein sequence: CAWSVTEKLFF.

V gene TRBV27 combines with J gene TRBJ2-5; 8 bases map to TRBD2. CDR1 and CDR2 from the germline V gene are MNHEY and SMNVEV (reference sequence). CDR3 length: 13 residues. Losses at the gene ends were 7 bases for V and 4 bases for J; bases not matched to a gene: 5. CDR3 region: CASTFGRGETQYF. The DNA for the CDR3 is TGTGCCAGCACGTTCGGGAGGGGAGAGACCCAGTACTTC.

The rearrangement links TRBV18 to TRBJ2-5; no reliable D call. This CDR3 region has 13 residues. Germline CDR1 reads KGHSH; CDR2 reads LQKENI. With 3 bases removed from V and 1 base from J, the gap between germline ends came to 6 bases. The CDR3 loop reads CASSPLAQETQYF. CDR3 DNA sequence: TGTGCCAGCTCACCTCTGGCCCAAGAGACCCAGTACTTC.